A selection of T cell receptor beta chains follows, all from one sample in a study of cytomegalovirus exposure and HLA in healthy donors. Sequencing was performed with immunoSEQ multiplex PCR; in TCRdb, only in-frame clones are kept and a portion is missing. The sample has some 120,000 clones; about 63% are singletons. The sample consisted of PBMCs. Receptor source: a man aged 25 to 45 in good health and CMV-seropositive. The CDR3 runs from the conserved cysteine through the conserved F or W. Each record gives: CDR3 DNA, CDR3 protein, J gene, D gene, V gene, clone size. The D gene is left open where the match is weak. A row's size may be missing; if present it is once, few, many or a size class.

TGTGCCAGCAGCCCAAGCCGGGGCTACGAGCAGTACTTC	CASSPSRGYEQYF	TRBJ2-7	-	TRBV7-9	-
TGTGCCAGCAGTTTCCGGACAGGGGGGAATCAGCCCCAGCATTTT	CASSFRTGGNQPQHF	TRBJ1-5	TRBD1	TRBV28	-
TGTGCCAGCAGCTTGGACGAACTCTCCGGGACAGGGGCCTACAATGAGCAGTTCTTC	CASSLDELSGTGAYNEQFF	TRBJ2-1	TRBD1	TRBV7-9	-
TGTGCCAGCACTCTAGCGGGAGGTCACGAGCAGTACTTC	CASTLAGGHEQYF	TRBJ2-7	TRBD2	TRBV7-9	-
TGCGCCAGCAGTGAGTCGATGTGGCGGGATCCGACCGGGGAGCTGTTTTTT	CASSESMWRDPTGELFF	TRBJ2-2	-	TRBV10-2	-
TGTGCCAGCAGGGACAGGGGTGGGCAGCCCCAGCATTTT	CASRDRGGQPQHF	TRBJ1-5	TRBD1	TRBV2	few
TGCGCCAGCAGCTGGGAGGGCGCCATATATTTT	CASSWEGAIYF	TRBJ1-3	-	TRBV23-1	few
TGTGCCAGCAGCCTCGCGGATACGCAGTATTTT	CASSLADTQYF	TRBJ2-3	-	TRBV7-6	-
TGTGCCAGTTTGCGGGACAGCCTTTACGAGCAGTACTTC	CASLRDSLYEQYF	TRBJ2-7	-	TRBV6-6	-
TGTGCCAGCAGCTTAGTTCTAGGACTAGACTGGGGGGAGACCCAGTACTTC	CASSLVLGLDWGETQYF	TRBJ2-5	TRBD2	TRBV7-2	-
TGTGCCAGCAGCCCAAACCCCGGGACAGCCTTCAATGAGCAGTTCTTC	CASSPNPGTAFNEQFF	TRBJ2-1	TRBD1	TRBV7-3	few
TGTGCCAGTAGTTTTCGGGACAGGGTCGCGGGAGGGCAGCATTTT	CASSFRDRVAGGQHF	TRBJ1-5	TRBD1	TRBV19	-
TGCGCCAGACCGGGACAGAGGCATGATCAGCCCCAGCATTTT	CARPGQRHDQPQHF	TRBJ1-5	TRBD1	TRBV10-1	-
TGTGCCAGCAGCGTAGCTACTGGCGGCGGGAGCTCCTACAATGAGCAGTTCTTC	CASSVATGGGSSYNEQFF	TRBJ2-1	TRBD2	TRBV9	-
TGTGCCAGTAGCTTACTCCAGGTCCGTGAAAAACTGTTTTTT	CASSLLQVREKLFF	TRBJ1-4	-	TRBV19	-
TGCGCCAGCAGCCATAGGGAGGGGAACTATGGCTACACCTTC	CASSHREGNYGYTF	TRBJ1-2	-	TRBV4-1	-
TGTGCCAGCAGTGTTTGGGGTACAGGGAGTCTGGGGAATCAGCCCCAGCATTTT	CASSVWGTGSLGNQPQHF	TRBJ1-5	-	TRBV2	-
TGTGCCAGCAGCTCGCTACAGGGCCCAAGGGACACTGAAGCTTTCTTT	CASSSLQGPRDTEAFF	TRBJ1-1	-	TRBV11-2	-
TGTGCCAGCAGCGTAGCCGCGGGAGGTAGGAACACCGGGGAGCTGTTTTTT	CASSVAAGGRNTGELFF	TRBJ2-2	TRBD2	TRBV9	-
TGCGCCAGCAGCTTGGTTAACGAGTTCTATGGCTACACCTTC	CASSLVNEFYGYTF	TRBJ1-2	-	TRBV5-1	once
TGCGCCAGCAGCCTATGGACTAGCGGGAGAGAGGCCAATGAGCAGTTCTTC	CASSLWTSGREANEQFF	TRBJ2-1	TRBD2	TRBV5-1	-
TGTGCCAGCAGTGTCGCTGGAGGAGAGTATTCACCCCTCCACTTT	CASSVAGGEYSPLHF	TRBJ1-6	-	TRBV27	-
TGTGCCAGCAGCCAATCCCCCCGGGTTAGCGAGCAGTACTTC	CASSQSPRVSEQYF	TRBJ2-7	-	TRBV4-2	-
TGTGCCAGCAGTGATGCAGCGGGAGGTTTCGCAGATACGCAGTATTTT	CASSDAAGGFADTQYF	TRBJ2-3	TRBD2	TRBV6-4	once
TGTGCCAGCAGTGAATTACGGGATCAGCCCCAGCATTTT	CASSELRDQPQHF	TRBJ1-5	-	TRBV2	-
TGTGCCACCAGCAGAGACAGATCCTCTGGAAACACCATATATTTT	CATSRDRSSGNTIYF	TRBJ1-3	-	TRBV15	-
TGTGCCAGCAGCTCCTCTCGGAGCGGACCCGTGAACGGCGGGGAGCTGTTTTTT	CASSSSRSGPVNGGELFF	TRBJ2-2	-	TRBV7-8	few
TGTGCCAGCATCTGGGGGACAGGGAACACCGGGGAGCTGTTTTTT	CASIWGTGNTGELFF	TRBJ2-2	TRBD1	TRBV28	-
TGTGCCAGCACCAGGGGCTACGAGCAGTACTTC	CASTRGYEQYF	TRBJ2-7	-	TRBV28	-
TGTGCCAGCAAGATTAGCGGGGCGAACACCGGGGAGCTGTTTTTT	CASKISGANTGELFF	TRBJ2-2	TRBD2	TRBV11-2	once
TGTGCCAACAGCTTAGAGGTTAGCGGGAGGGTGGAGTTTCGGCAGTTCTTC	CANSLEVSGRVEFRQFF	TRBJ2-1	TRBD2	TRBV11-1	-
TGTGCCAGCAGCGACAGGGGCCCTAACGGCGAGCAGTACTTC	CASSDRGPNGEQYF	TRBJ2-7	TRBD1	TRBV11-2	-
TGTGCCACCAGCAGAGATCGGACTGGATCCTACGAGCAGTACTTC	CATSRDRTGSYEQYF	TRBJ2-7	-	TRBV15	-
TGTGCCAGCAGCTTAGTAGGGGGCGCGGCAGATACGCAGTATTTT	CASSLVGGAADTQYF	TRBJ2-3	TRBD1	TRBV7-2	once
TGTGCCAGCAGCTCCGCCAGACGGGACACCGGGGAGCTGTTTTTT	CASSSARRDTGELFF	TRBJ2-2	-	TRBV7-9	-
TGTGCCAGCAGCTCGTTTATAGCGGGAGATGAGCAGTTCTTC	CASSSFIAGDEQFF	TRBJ2-1	TRBD2	TRBV7-2	-
TGTGCCAGCAGTGAAGTAATAGCGGGAGATACCAATGAGCAGTTCTTC	CASSEVIAGDTNEQFF	TRBJ2-1	TRBD2	TRBV2	-
TGTGCCAGCAGTTACCCCCAGGGGGAAGAGACCCAGTACTTC	CASSYPQGEETQYF	TRBJ2-5	TRBD1	TRBV6-6	-
TGCGCCAGCCGGGGGATTTCCTCTGGGGCCAACGTCCTGACTTTC	CASRGISSGANVLTF	TRBJ2-6	-	TRBV5-1	-
TGTGCCAGCAGCCCCCGATTGGGGACTAGCGGGAAGCAAGAGACCCAGTACTTC	CASSPRLGTSGKQETQYF	TRBJ2-5	TRBD2	TRBV7-2	-
TGTGCCAGCAGTTTCGGGGGGGACTTCACCGGGGAGCTGTTTTTT	CASSFGGDFTGELFF	TRBJ2-2	TRBD2	TRBV6-6	-
TGTGCCAGCAGCTTCACTAGCGGAGAAGAGACCCAGTACTTC	CASSFTSGEETQYF	TRBJ2-5	TRBD2	TRBV11-2	-
TGTGCCAGCATATTCCGAGGAGGGAACACCGGGGAGCTGTTTTTT	CASIFRGGNTGELFF	TRBJ2-2	-	TRBV6-1	-
TGTGCCAGCTCACCGTTAGCTAATAGCAATCAGCCCCAGCATTTT	CASSPLANSNQPQHF	TRBJ1-5	-	TRBV18	-
TGTGCCAGCAGTCTTGGAAACACCATATATTTT	CASSLGNTIYF	TRBJ1-3	-	TRBV25-1	-
TGTGCCAGCAGGAGAAGTTGGGCAATAATCCACGAGCAGTACTTC	CASRRSWAIIHEQYF	TRBJ2-7	-	TRBV6-1	-
TGTGCCAGCAGCCCACAGGGGACCAGCTACACCTTC	CASSPQGTSYTF	TRBJ1-2	TRBD1	TRBV13	-
TGTGCCAGCAGTGAATCCCTAGCGGGATTCTTCAACAATGAGCAGTTCTTC	CASSESLAGFFNNEQFF	TRBJ2-1	TRBD2	TRBV6-1	-
TGCGCCAGCAGCTTGGCCCTAGGCCTAGGACAGGGCTACACCTTC	CASSLALGLGQGYTF	TRBJ1-2	-	TRBV5-1	few
TGTGCCAGCTCACCTGGGACAGGTGATCAGCCCCAGCATTTT	CASSPGTGDQPQHF	TRBJ1-5	TRBD1	TRBV18	-
TGTGCCAGCAGCCCCGAGGTGGGACAGAGCTACGAGCAGTACTTC	CASSPEVGQSYEQYF	TRBJ2-7	TRBD1	TRBV5-4	few
TGTGCCAGCACCTCCCCTGCCGGGACAGGGTATAGCAATCAGCCCCAGCATTTT	CASTSPAGTGYSNQPQHF	TRBJ1-5	TRBD1	TRBV28	-